The 11 T cell receptor beta chains listed next were all sequenced from one sample in a study of shared clonotypes between healthy human individuals. Naive CD8 cells comprised CD45RO-negative, CCR7-positively selected cells, excluding terminally differentiated effector memory CD45RA+ cells. The assay was immunoSEQ multiplex PCR, and TCRdb's table has in-frame clones only and misses some. The table shows around 1.9 million clones, with about 93% occurring only once. Sequencing was done on a sample of naive CD8+ T cells from PBMCs. These receptors were collected from a man aged 18-30 years in good health. Some clones in this sample may be carry-over from other donors' samples.

This clone has just a few counts. The CDR3 loop reads CASSFLSLNAEAFF. In DNA, the CDR3 is TGTGCCAGCAGCTTCTTGTCATTGAATGCTGAAGCTTTCTTT. The V and J genes are TRBV11-2 and TRBJ1-1; D is ambiguous. Germline V gene data show CDR1 as SGHAT and CDR2 as FQNNGV. The CDR3 has 14 residues. Trimming removed 3 bases at V and 6 bases at J, with 14 bases between. Combining the CDR3 with reference TRBV11-2 and TRBJ1-1 gives the whole variable domain EAGVAQSPRYKIIEKRQSVAFWCNPISGHATLYWYQQILGQGPKLLIQFQNNGVVDDSQLPKDRFSAERLKGVDSTLKIQPAKLEDSAVYLCASSFLSLNAEAFFGQGTRLTVV.

The chain couples TRBV5-1 to TRBJ2-1; 7 bases align to TRBD1. The CDR3 has 15 amino acids. V was pared by 0 bases and J by 2 bases, with 2 bases of the junction left unmatched. Germline values: CDR1 SGHRS, CDR2 YFSETQ. DNA for the CDR3: TGCGCCAGCAGCTTGGATAGGGGGCCCTACAATGAGCAGTTCTTC. As protein: CASSLDRGPYNEQFF.

The chain couples TRBV28 to TRBJ1-2; possible D gene TRBD1, 5 bases. The germline V gene encodes CDR1 MDHEN and CDR2 SYDVKM. The CDR3 has 14 amino acids. V was trimmed by 2 bases and J by 4 bases, leaving 11 bases between them. CDR3 in amino acids: CASSLPRGVYGYTF. In DNA, the CDR3 is TGTGCCAGCAGTTTACCCCGGGGGGTCTATGGCTACACCTTC.

The chain uses TRBV2 and TRBJ2-3; the match to TRBD1 covers 11 bases. J lost 3 bases, V lost 3 bases, and 8 bases had no gene match. Germline V gives CDR1 SNHLY, CDR2 FYNNEI. The CDR3 totals 17 residues. This CDR3 is CASSDDPGQGATDTQYF. The DNA of the CDR3 is TGTGCCAGCAGTGATGACCCTGGACAGGGGGCGACAGATACGCAGTATTTT.

Details on this clone: Distinct nucleotide sequences in the sample also encode this CDR3. The V and J genes are TRBV28 and TRBJ1-1; tentative D call: TRBD1 (6 bases). The length of the CDR3 is 13 residues. CDR1 and CDR2 from the germline V gene are MDHEN and SYDVKM. Trimming cost V 3 bases and J 5 bases, with 10 bases left between them. The CDR3: CASSFLGATEAFF. In DNA, the CDR3 is TGTGCCAGCAGTTTCCTGGGGGCAACTGAAGCTTTCTTT.

The V gene is TRBV28, the J gene TRBJ2-4; D is perhaps TRBD2 (6 bases). This CDR3 has 14 amino acids. Germline CDR1 is MDHEN and CDR2 is SYDVKM. The V and J ends lost 7 bases and 3 bases respectively, with 13 bases between them. Written as DNA, the CDR3 is TGTGCCAGCACCCAGGGACTGAACAAAAACATTCAGTACTTC. As protein: CASTQGLNKNIQYF.

This clone appeared a single time. The V call is TRBV11-2, the J call TRBJ2-7; 10 nucleotides align to TRBD2. V shed 3 bases and J 5 bases; nucleotides not matched to a gene: 10. The CDR3 extends over 16 amino acids. The germline V gene encodes CDR1 SGHAT and CDR2 FQNNGV. The CDR3 DNA is TGTGCCAGCAGCTTTCCGACTAGCGGGCGCTACCACGAGCAGTACTTC. This encodes CASSFPTSGRYHEQYF.

The chain is built from TRBV29-1 and TRBJ1-1, with D possibly TRBD1 on 5 matching bases. This CDR3 has 13 amino acids. The germline V and J ends were trimmed by 6 bases and 1 base, with 12 bases remaining between them. CDR1 SQVTM and CDR2 ANQGSEA come from the germline V gene. CDR3: CSVGRGGNTEAFF. Here the CDR3 DNA reads TGCAGCGTAGGACGTGGGGGGAACACTGAAGCTTTCTTT.

The rearrangement joins TRBV6-1 to TRBJ1-5; 10 positions match TRBD1. After removal of 3 bases from V and 6 bases from J, the junction contained 8 bases not matched to a gene. Per germline, CDR1 MNHNS and CDR2 SASEGT. This CDR3 is built from 16 residues. The CDR3 loop is CASSDPDRGWIQPQHF. CDR3 nucleotides: TGTGCCAGCAGTGATCCGGACAGGGGGTGGATTCAGCCCCAGCATTTT.

This clone has only a few counts. This chain connects TRBV15 to TRBJ1-1; D not certain. V dropped 5 bases and J dropped 1 base, with 5 bases sitting between them. CDR1 LNHNV and CDR2 YYDKDF come from the germline V gene (reference sequence). The CDR3 is 12 residues long. The CDR3 sequence is CATSPENTEAFF. The CDR3 DNA sequence: TGTGCCACCAGCCCAGAGAACACTGAAGCTTTCTTT. The whole variable domain, filled in from reference TRBV15 and TRBJ1-1, reads DAMVIQNPRYQVTQFGKPVTLSCSQTLNHNVMYWYQQKSSQAPKLLFHYYDKDFNNEADTPDNFQSRRPNTSFCFLDIRSPGLGDTAMYLCATSPENTEAFFGQGTRLTVV.

This chain joins TRBV27 and TRBJ2-7, with TRBD1 matching 10 bases. This CDR3 has 15 amino acids. The germline CDR1 and CDR2 sequences are MNHEY and SMNVEV (reference sequence). The junction had 7 bases not matched to a gene; V was cut back by 5 bases and J by 3 bases. In nucleotides, the CDR3 is TGTGCCAGCAGTGCTACCGGGACAGGGGACTACGAGCAGTACTTC. Translation: CASSATGTGDYEQYF.